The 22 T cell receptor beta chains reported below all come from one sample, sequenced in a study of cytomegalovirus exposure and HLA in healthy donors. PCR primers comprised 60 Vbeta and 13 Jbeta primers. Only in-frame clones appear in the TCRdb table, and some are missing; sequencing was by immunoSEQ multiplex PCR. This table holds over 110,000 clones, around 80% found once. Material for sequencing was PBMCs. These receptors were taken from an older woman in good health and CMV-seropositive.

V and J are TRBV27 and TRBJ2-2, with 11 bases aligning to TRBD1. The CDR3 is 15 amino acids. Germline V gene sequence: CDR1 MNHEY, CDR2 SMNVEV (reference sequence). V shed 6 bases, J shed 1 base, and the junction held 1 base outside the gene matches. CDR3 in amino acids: CASRGQGENTGELFF. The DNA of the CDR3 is TGTGCCAGCAGGGGACAGGGGGAGAACACCGGGGAGCTGTTTTTT.

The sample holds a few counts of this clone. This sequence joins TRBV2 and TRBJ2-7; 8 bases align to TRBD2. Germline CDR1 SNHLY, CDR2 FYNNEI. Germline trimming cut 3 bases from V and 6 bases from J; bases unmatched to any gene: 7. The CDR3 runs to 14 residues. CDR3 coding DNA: TGTGCCAGCAGTGACCCTCCAGCGGGAGCCGAGCAGTACTTC. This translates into CASSDPPAGAEQYF. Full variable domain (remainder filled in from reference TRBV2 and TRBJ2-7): EPEVTQTPSHQVTQMGQEVILRCVPISNHLYFYWYRQILGQKVEFLVSFYNNEISEKSEIFDDQFSVERPDGSNFTLKIRSTKLEDSAMYFCASSDPPAGAEQYFGPGTRLTVT.

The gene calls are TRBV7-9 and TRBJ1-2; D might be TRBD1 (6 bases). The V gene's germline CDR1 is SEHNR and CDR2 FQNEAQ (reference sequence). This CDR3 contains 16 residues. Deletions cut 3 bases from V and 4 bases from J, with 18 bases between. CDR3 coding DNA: TGTGCCAGCAGCTTCTTCCGGGACACCGAGAGCTATGGCTACACCTTC. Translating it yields CASSFFRDTESYGYTF.

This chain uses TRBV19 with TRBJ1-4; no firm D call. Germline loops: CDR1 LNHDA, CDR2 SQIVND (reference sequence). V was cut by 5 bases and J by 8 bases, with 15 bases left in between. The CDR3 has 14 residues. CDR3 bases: TGTGCCAGTAGTGCCGACATGATAGGAGAAAAACTGTTTTTT. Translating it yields CASSADMIGEKLFF.

CDR3 protein: CASSLRGTQETQYF. Here the CDR3 DNA reads TGTGCCAGCAGTTTACGCGGGACCCAAGAGACCCAGTACTTC. V gene TRBV27 combines with J gene TRBJ2-5; D might be TRBD2 (6 bases). The V gene's germline CDR1 is MNHEY and CDR2 SMNVEV (reference sequence). This CDR3 spans 14 amino acids. V was cut by 2 bases and J by 1 base, with 8 bases left in between.

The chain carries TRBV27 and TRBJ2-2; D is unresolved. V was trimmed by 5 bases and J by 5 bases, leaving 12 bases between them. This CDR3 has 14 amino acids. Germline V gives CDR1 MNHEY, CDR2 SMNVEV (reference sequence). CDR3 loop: CASSLLQATGELFF. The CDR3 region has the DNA TGTGCCAGCAGTCTTCTTCAGGCTACCGGGGAGCTGTTTTTT.

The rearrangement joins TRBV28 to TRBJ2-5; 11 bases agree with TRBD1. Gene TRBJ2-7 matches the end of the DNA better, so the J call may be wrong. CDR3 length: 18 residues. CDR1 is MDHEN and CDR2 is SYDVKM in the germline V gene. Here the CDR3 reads CASSSSILRDRGSYEQYF. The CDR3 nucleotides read TGTGCCAGCAGTTCAAGTATTCTCCGGGACAGGGGGTCCTACGAGCAGTACTTC.

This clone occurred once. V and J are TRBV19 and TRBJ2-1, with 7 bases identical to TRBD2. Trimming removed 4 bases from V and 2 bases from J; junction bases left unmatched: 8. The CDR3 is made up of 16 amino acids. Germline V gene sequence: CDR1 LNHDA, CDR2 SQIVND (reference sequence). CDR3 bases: TGTGCCAGTAGTACCCTTACTAGCGCGCCCTACAATGAGCAGTTCTTC. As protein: CASSTLTSAPYNEQFF. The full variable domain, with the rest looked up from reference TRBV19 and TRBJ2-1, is DGGITQSPKYLFRKEGQNVTLSCEQNLNHDAMYWYRQDPGQGLRLIYYSQIVNDFQKGDIAEGYSVSREKKESFPLTVTSAQKNPTAFYLCASSTLTSAPYNEQFFGPGTRLTVL.

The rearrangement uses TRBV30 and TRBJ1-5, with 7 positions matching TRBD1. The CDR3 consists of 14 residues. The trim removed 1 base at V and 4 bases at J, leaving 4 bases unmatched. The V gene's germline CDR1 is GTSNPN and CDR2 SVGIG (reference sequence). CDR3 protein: CAWSEGQPNQPQHF. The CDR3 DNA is TGTGCCTGGAGTGAGGGACAGCCAAATCAGCCCCAGCATTTT.

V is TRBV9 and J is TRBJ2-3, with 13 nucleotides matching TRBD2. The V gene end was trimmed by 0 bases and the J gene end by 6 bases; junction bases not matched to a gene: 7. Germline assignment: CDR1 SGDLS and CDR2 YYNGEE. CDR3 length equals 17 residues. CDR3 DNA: TGTGCCAGCAGCGTAGGAGGACTAGCGGGAGACGCGGATACGCAGTATTTT. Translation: CASSVGGLAGDADTQYF.

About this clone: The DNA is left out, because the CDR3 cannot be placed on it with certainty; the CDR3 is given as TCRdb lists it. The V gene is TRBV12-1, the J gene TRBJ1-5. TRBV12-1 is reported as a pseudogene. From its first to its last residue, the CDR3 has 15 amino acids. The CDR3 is CASSFGGGINQPQHF.

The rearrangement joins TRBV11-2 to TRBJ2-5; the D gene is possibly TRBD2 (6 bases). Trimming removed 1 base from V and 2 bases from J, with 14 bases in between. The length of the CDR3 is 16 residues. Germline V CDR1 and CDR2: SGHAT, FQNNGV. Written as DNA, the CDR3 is TGTGCCAGCAGCTTAGGCCCCGGGAGAGGGCAAGAGACCCAGTACTTC. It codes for CASSLGPGRGQETQYF.

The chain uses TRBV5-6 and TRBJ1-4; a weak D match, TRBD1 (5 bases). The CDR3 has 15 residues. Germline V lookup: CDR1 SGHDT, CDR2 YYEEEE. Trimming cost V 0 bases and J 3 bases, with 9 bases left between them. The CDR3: CASSLGTRANEKLFF. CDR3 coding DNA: TGTGCCAGCAGCTTGGGGACACGGGCTAATGAAAAACTGTTTTTT.

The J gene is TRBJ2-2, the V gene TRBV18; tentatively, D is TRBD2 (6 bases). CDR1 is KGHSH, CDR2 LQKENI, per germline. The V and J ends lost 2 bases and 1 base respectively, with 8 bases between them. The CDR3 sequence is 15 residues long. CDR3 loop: CASSPMRGNTGELFF. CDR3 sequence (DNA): TGTGCCAGCTCACCAATGCGGGGGAACACCGGGGAGCTGTTTTTT.

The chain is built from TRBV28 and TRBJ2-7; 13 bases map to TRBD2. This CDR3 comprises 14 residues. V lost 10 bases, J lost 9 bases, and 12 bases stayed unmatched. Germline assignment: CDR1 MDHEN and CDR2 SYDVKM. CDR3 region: CATLGTSGIHTQYF. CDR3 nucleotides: TGTGCCACCCTCGGGACTAGCGGGATCCATACGCAGTACTTC.

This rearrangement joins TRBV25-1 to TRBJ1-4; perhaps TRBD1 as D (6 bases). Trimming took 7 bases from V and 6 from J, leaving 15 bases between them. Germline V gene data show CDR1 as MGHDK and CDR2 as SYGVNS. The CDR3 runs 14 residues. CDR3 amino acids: CASKGGQKYEKLFF. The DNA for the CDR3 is TGTGCCAGCAAAGGAGGACAGAAATATGAAAAACTGTTTTTT.

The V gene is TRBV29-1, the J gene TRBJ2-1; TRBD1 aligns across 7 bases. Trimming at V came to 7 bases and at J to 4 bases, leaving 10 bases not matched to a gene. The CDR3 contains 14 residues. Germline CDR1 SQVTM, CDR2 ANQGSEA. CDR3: CSGLTGNLYNEQFF. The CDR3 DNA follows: TGCAGCGGGCTGACAGGGAATCTTTACAATGAGCAGTTCTTC.

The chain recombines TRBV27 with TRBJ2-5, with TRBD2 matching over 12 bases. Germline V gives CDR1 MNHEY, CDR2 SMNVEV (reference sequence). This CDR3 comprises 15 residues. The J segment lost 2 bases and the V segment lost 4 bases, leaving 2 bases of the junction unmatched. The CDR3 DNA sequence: TGTGCCAGCAGTTGGACTAGCGGGACTCAAGAGACCCAGTACTTC. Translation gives CASSWTSGTQETQYF.

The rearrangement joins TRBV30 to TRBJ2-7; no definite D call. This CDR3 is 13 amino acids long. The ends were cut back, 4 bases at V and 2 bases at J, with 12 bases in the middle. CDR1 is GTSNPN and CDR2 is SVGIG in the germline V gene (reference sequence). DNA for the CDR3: TGTGCCTGGACCGTCGGTAGTACCTACGAGCAGTACTTC. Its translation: CAWTVGSTYEQYF.

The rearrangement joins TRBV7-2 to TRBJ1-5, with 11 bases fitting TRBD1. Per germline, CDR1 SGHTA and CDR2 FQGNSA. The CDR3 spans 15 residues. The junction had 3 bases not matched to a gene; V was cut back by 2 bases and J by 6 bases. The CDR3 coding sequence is TGTGCCAGCAGCTTAAGGACAGGGGGCGGTCAGCCCCAGCATTTT. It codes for CASSLRTGGGQPQHF.

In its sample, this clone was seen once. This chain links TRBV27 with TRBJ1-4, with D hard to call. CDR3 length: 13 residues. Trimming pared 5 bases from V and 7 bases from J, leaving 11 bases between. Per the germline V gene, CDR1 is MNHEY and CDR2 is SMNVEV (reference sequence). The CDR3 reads CASSPRSLEKLFF. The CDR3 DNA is TGTGCCAGCAGTCCTAGGAGTCTTGAAAAACTGTTTTTT.

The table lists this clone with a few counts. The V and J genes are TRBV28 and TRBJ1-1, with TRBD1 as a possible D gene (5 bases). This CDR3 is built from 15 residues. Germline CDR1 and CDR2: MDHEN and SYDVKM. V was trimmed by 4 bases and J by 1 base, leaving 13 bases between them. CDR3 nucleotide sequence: TGTGCCAGCAGTTCCCCGGGACTGAAGAACACTGAAGCTTTCTTT. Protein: CASSSPGLKNTEAFF.